The rows below give T cell receptor beta chains drawn from one sample of a study of blood T cell repertoires in COVID-19. Assay: immunoSEQ multiplex PCR; the TCRdb copy retains only in-frame clones and omits some. The top ten clones hold more than 10% of a sample with roughly 80,000 clones, almost 85% of them seen once. The sample consisted of peripheral blood. These receptors were obtained from an elderly man with acute or convalescent COVID-19. CDR3s include the opening cysteine and the closing phenylalanine or tryptophan. D genes are given only for firm matches. The size field is filled for only some rows; it gives once, few, many or a size class.

j_gene	abundance	d_gene	v_gene	CDR3nt	CDR3aa
TRBJ2-3	NA	NA	TRBV5-1	TGCGCCAGCAGCAACCTCGGTAGCACGGGGGTGGATACGCAGTATTTT	CASSNLGSTGVDTQYF
TRBJ2-2	NA	NA	TRBV6-6	TGTGCCAGCAGTCGACAGGGAGGATTGGGCACCGGGGAGCTGTTTTTT	CASSRQGGLGTGELFF
TRBJ2-1	NA	TRBD1	TRBV27	TGTGCCAGCAGTAACGGACAGGGGCCATTCTACAATGAGCAGTTCTTC	CASSNGQGPFYNEQFF
TRBJ2-3	NA	NA	TRBV10-2	TGCGCCAGCAGCCAGGCAGATACGCAGTATTTT	CASSQADTQYF
TRBJ1-2	NA	TRBD1	TRBV20-1	TGCAGTGCTACTGACAGGGGGCATGGCTACACCTTC	CSATDRGHGYTF
TRBJ1-2	NA	TRBD1	TRBV7-9	TGTGCCAGCAGCTTGGAACAGGGGAGTGGCTACACCTTC	CASSLEQGSGYTF
TRBJ1-6	NA	TRBD1	TRBV7-3	TGTGCCAGCAGCTTAGGACAGGGGGATAATTCACCCCTCCACTTT	CASSLGQGDNSPLHF
TRBJ1-3	NA	NA	TRBV21-1	TGTGCCAGCAGCAAAAGGGACGGGGGGGATGGAAACACCATATATTTT	CASSKRDGGDGNTIYF
TRBJ2-7	NA	NA	TRBV6-5	TGTGCCAGCAGTTACGATCAGGGGGGATACGAGCAGTACTTC	CASSYDQGGYEQYF
TRBJ2-5	NA	NA	TRBV18	TGTGCCAGCTCACCAGTGGGGCTGGGGGCTGTGGAGACCCAGTACTTC	CASSPVGLGAVETQYF
TRBJ1-2	NA	NA	TRBV29-1	TGCAGCGTTGGTTTCCTTACGGTCGCCTATGGCTACACCTTC	CSVGFLTVAYGYTF
TRBJ2-1	NA	TRBD2	TRBV18	TGTGCCAGCTCACCACCGATATCTAGCGGGGGGCAGTACAATGAGCAGTTCTTC	CASSPPISSGGQYNEQFF
TRBJ1-1	NA	NA	TRBV27	TGTGCCAGCAGGTCAGGGGTGAACACTGAAGCTTTCTTT	CASRSGVNTEAFF
TRBJ2-3	NA	NA	TRBV9	TGTGCCAGCAGCGTAGAGGTGGGGGCCCTCACAGATACGCAGTATTTT	CASSVEVGALTDTQYF
TRBJ2-3	NA	NA	TRBV3-1/TRBV3-2	TGTGCCAGCAGCCAATTAGCTGATACGCAGTATTTT	CASSQLADTQYF
TRBJ1-2	NA	NA	TRBV11-2	TGTGCCAGCAGCTTAGACAGGGCCCTAGACGGTGGCTACACCTTC	CASSLDRALDGGYTF
TRBJ2-2	once	TRBD1	TRBV3-1/TRBV3-2	TGTGCCAGCAGCCCACAGGGGAGAACCGGGGAGCTGTTTTTT	CASSPQGRTGELFF
TRBJ1-4	NA	NA	TRBV12-3/TRBV12-4	TGTGCCAGCAGGCCCGAGAGGGAAAAACTGTTTTTT	CASRPEREKLFF
TRBJ1-5	NA	NA	TRBV12-5	TGTGCTAGTGGTTTAGGGGGTGGAGGCAATCAGCCCCAGCATTTT	CASGLGGGGNQPQHF
TRBJ1-5	few	NA	TRBV5-6	TGTGCCAGCAGCTTGACCTCCGGGACAAGGAGGAATCAGCCCCAGCATTTT	CASSLTSGTRRNQPQHF
TRBJ2-7	few	NA	TRBV5-1	TGCGCCAGCAGCGCAGCGGCAGCCTCCTACGAGCAGTACTTC	CASSAAAASYEQYF
TRBJ2-7	NA	NA	TRBV11-2	TGTGCCAGCAGCTTAGTACAGAGCTATGCCTACGAGCAGTACTTC	CASSLVQSYAYEQYF
TRBJ1-4	NA	NA	TRBV15	TGTGCCACCAGCAGCAATTCGGGAGAACTGTTTTTT	CATSSNSGELFF
TRBJ2-5	NA	NA	TRBV19	TGTGCCACCTCCGGACTAACCCAAGAGACCCAGTACTTC	CATSGLTQETQYF
TRBJ1-1	NA	TRBD1	TRBV3-1/TRBV3-2	TGTGCCAGCAGCGGAGGACAGGCAGACACTGAAGCTTTCTTT	CASSGGQADTEAFF
TRBJ2-7	NA	TRBD2	TRBV18	TGTGCCAGCTCACCGCCGACTAGCGGGGCGACCCGCGAGCAGTACTTC	CASSPPTSGATREQYF
TRBJ1-1	NA	NA	TRBV3-1/TRBV3-2	TGTGCCAGCAGCCCGGTACTGAACACTGAAGCTTTCTTT	CASSPVLNTEAFF
TRBJ2-2	once	NA	TRBV5-4	TGTGCCAGCAGCACTGACTCGAACACCGGGGAGCTGTTTTTT	CASSTDSNTGELFF